This TCR beta chain was sequenced in a study of blood T cell repertoires in COVID-19. Across the study: Material from acute and convalescent COVID-19 was sourced from the United States, Italy and Spain. In each case, the material was cDNA or gDNA derived from T cells, B-cell-depleted T cells, or PBMCs.

CDR1 is MDHEN, CDR2 SYDVKM, per germline. The CDR3 is 13 residues long. Germline trimming cut 8 bases from V and 4 bases from J; bases unmatched to any gene: 6. Under the authors' procedure: From reference gene primer amplification, estimates of nucleated cell counts were derived. Generated by immunoSEQ multiplex PCR, the TCRdb table keeps only in-frame clones and is missing some. The D gene and trimming were derived from the DNA, and the V and J assignments and clone size from that table. There are more than 150,000 clones in the sample; around 86% occur only once, and roughly 7.8% lies in the top ten.

The material sequenced was peripheral blood. The V call is TRBV28, the J call TRBJ1-2; 8 nucleotides align to TRBD1. This clonotype was sampled from a man between 60 and 75 years old with acute or convalescent COVID-19. The CDR3 spells CASDETGAYGYTF. CDR3 DNA: TGTGCCAGCGATGAGACAGGGGCCTATGGCTACACCTTC.